These 13 T cell receptor beta chains originate from one sample sequenced in a study of Graves' ophthalmopathy and Graves' hyperthyroidism. RNA served as the template for amplifying TCR beta CDR3 regions. In the first round, RT-PCR was carried out with HTBI primers, and a multiplex PCR formed the second round. One entry per CDR3 protein results from TCRdb running MiXCR on the multiplex PCR reads. Altogether 260,000 or so distinct CDR3 sequences are present, about 47% being singletons, with the ten largest covering around 43%. Input material: peripheral blood. The origin of the receptors is an adult man with Graves' ophthalmopathy.

About this clonotype itself: This may come from a read error, since a much larger clone is one base off. Lacking the conserved final phenylalanine or tryptophan, this CDR3 likely reflects a read error. This chain joins TRBV7-2 and TRBJ2-7; possible D gene TRBD1, 5 bases. Trimming shortened V by 5 bases and J by 1 base, and 9 bases separated the two germline ends. The CDR3 totals 13 residues. The V gene's germline CDR1 is SGHTA and CDR2 FQGNSA. CDR3 DNA sequence: TGTGCCAGCAGCCCAGGGCCGTCCTACGAGCAGTACTCC. Its translation: CASSPGPSYEQYS.

This clonotype has just a few counts. The rearrangement links TRBV10-3 to TRBJ2-7, with D perhaps TRBD2 (5 bases). V lost 3 bases and J 3 bases, leaving 12 bases between the germline ends. This CDR3 contains 14 residues. Looked up from germline, CDR1 is ENHRY and CDR2 is SYGVKD. CDR3 sequence reads: CAISDSVRHYEQYF. In DNA form, the CDR3 reads TGTGCCATCAGTGATAGCGTAAGACACTACGAGCAGTACTTC.

This clonotype was counted only a few times. This sequence joins TRBV15 and TRBJ1-4, with D unclear. Germline CDR1 reads LNHNV; CDR2 reads YYDKDF (reference sequence). The CDR3 runs 16 residues. With 1 base removed from V and 8 bases from J, the gap between germline ends came to 17 bases. CDR3 residues: CATSRAPPEGTEKLFF. The CDR3 region has the DNA TGTGCCACCAGCAGAGCCCCTCCGGAGGGAACCGAAAAACTGTTTTTT.

V gene TRBV20-1 combines with J gene TRBJ2-7; 7 bases are a match to TRBD1. The J call may not be correct, given that the DNA end is closer to TRBJ2-1. The V gene's germline CDR1 is DFQATT and CDR2 SNEGSKA (reference sequence). This CDR3 has 15 residues. The CDR3 DNA follows: TGCAGTGCTACGACAGACAGGGATCAAGACAATGAGCAGTTCTTC. This sequence encodes CSATTDRDQDNEQFF.

This clonotype appeared once. The J gene is TRBJ2-7, the V gene TRBV25-1, with a possible D match to TRBD1 (6 bases). The germline V gene has CDR1 MGHDK and CDR2 SYGVNS. V lost 6 bases to trimming and J lost 5 bases, with 14 bases between them. The CDR3 runs to 13 residues. CDR3 DNA sequence: TGTGCCAGCAGCCCTGGTCCAGGGGACGAGCAGTACTTC. Amino acids: CASSPGPGDEQYF.

The V call is TRBV4-1, the J call TRBJ1-1, with D hard to call. CDR1 and CDR2 (germline): MGHRA, YSYEKL. CDR3 length: 16 amino acids. V lost 1 base, J lost 1 base, and 13 bases lay in between. The CDR3 bases are TGCGCCAGCAGCCAAGGCGATCAGCCTCAGAACACTGAAGCTTTCTTT. This codes for CASSQGDQPQNTEAFF.

This clonotype was recorded a few times. The V call is TRBV5-1, the J call TRBJ1-5; 9 nucleotides match TRBD1. This CDR3 is built from 14 residues. The ends lost 4 bases at V and 5 bases at J; junction bases unmatched: 4. Germline V gene data show CDR1 as SGHRS and CDR2 as YFSETQ. CDR3 protein: CASSLRTGDQPQHF. The CDR3 region has the DNA TGCGCCAGCAGCCTAAGGACAGGGGATCAGCCCCAGCATTTT. Full variable domain (outside the CDR3, taken from reference TRBV5-1 and TRBJ1-5): KAGVTQTPRYLIKTRGQQVTLSCSPISGHRSVSWYQQTPGQGLQFLFEYFSETQRNKGNFPGRFSGRQFSNSRSEMNVSTLELGDSALYLCASSLRTGDQPQHFGDGTRLSIL.

This clonotype was counted only a few times. CDR3 protein: CAISDPNPAGQETQYF. CDR3 bases: TGTGCCATCAGTGACCCCAATCCCGCCGGACAAGAGACCCAGTACTTC. The chain links TRBV10-3 to TRBJ2-5; no definite D call. Trimming removed 3 bases from V and 2 bases from J, with 16 bases in between. Germline assignment: CDR1 ENHRY and CDR2 SYGVKD. This CDR3 is 16 amino acids long.

The chain combines TRBV4-2 with TRBJ1-5, with unresolved D. The CDR3 loop spans 17 amino acids. Trimming pared 0 bases from V and 0 bases from J, leaving 12 bases between. Germline V gene sequence: CDR1 LGHNA, CDR2 YNFKEQ. For the CDR3, the DNA is TGTGCCAGCAGCCAAGATTTCCTCGGGTTTAGCAATCAGCCCCAGCATTTT. As protein: CASSQDFLGFSNQPQHF.

Worth noting for this clonotype: The junction and the germline gene differ at one end; a read error may be behind it. V and J are TRBV5-1 and TRBJ1-5; 10 nucleotides align to TRBD1. This CDR3 spans 16 amino acids. Germline loops: CDR1 SGHRS, CDR2 YFSETQ. The CDR3 region has the DNA TGCGCCAGCAGCTTTCGGGACAGGGGTGGCAATGAGCCCCAGCATTTT. This codes for CASSFRDRGGNEPQHF. Combining the CDR3 with reference TRBV5-1 and TRBJ1-5 gives the whole variable domain KAGVTQTPRYLIKTRGQQVTLSCSPISGHRSVSWYQQTPGQGLQFLFEYFSETQRNKGNFPGRFSGRQFSNSRSEMNVSTLELGDSALYLCASSFRDRGGNEPQHFGDGTRLSIL.

The rearrangement uses TRBV28 and TRBJ2-2, with a possible D match to TRBD2 (5 bases). This CDR3 spans 13 amino acids. The V gene lost 3 bases and the J gene lost 8 bases, with 10 bases spanning the gap. CDR1 is MDHEN and CDR2 is SYDVKM in the germline V gene. CDR3 amino acids: CASSFAGGGELFF. In DNA, the CDR3 is TGTGCCAGCAGTTTCGCCGGAGGTGGGGAGCTGTTTTTT.

The V and J genes are TRBV9 and TRBJ1-6; TRBD1 might be the D (6 bases). V was clipped by 4 bases and J by 7 bases, with 15 bases between them. The CDR3 loop spans 15 amino acids. Germline V gene sequence: CDR1 SGDLS, CDR2 YYNGEE. The CDR3: CASSPGQRPNSPLHF. The CDR3 DNA reads TGTGCCAGCAGCCCCGGACAGCGGCCAAATTCACCCCTCCACTTT.

This clonotype was counted only a few times. The chain joins TRBV10-2 to TRBJ1-3; D is possibly TRBD1 (6 bases). Trimming took off 3 bases at V and 0 bases at J, with 12 bases between the two ends. The CDR3 is 16 amino acids. The germline V gene has CDR1 WSHSY and CDR2 SAAADI. As DNA, the CDR3 is TGCGCCAGCAGTGACCAGGGGACTTTCTCTGGAAACACCATATATTTT. Amino acids: CASSDQGTFSGNTIYF.